This record concerns one T cell receptor (beta chain) sequence. The sample originates from a study of sequential checkpoint blockade in melanoma. Trimming cost V 6 bases and J 0 bases; bases outside gene matches: 19. The CDR3 has 20 residues. Germline values: CDR1 KGHSH, CDR2 LQKENI. The repertoire was sequenced with immunoSEQ multiplex PCR; TCRdb's copy has only in-frame clones and lacks some. The table shows fewer than 8,500 clones, with about four fifths occurring only once. The sample's treatment: randomized to nivolumab then ipilimumab (arm A) or the reverse (arm B). Live CD3+CD8+ CD19− CD56− cells were sorted from PBMCs.

This specimen consisted of CD8+ T cells sorted from blood (inferred from file names), obtained from a patient given nivolumab and ipilimumab in sequence. V usage is TRBV18 and J usage is TRBJ1-3, with 8 bases lining up with TRBD1. The source is a human donor with melanoma. The CDR3 here is CASSRDRDRQLLSSGNTIYF. Here the CDR3 DNA reads TGTGCCAGCTCGCGTGACCGGGACAGGCAACTATTATCCTCTGGAAACACCATATATTTT.